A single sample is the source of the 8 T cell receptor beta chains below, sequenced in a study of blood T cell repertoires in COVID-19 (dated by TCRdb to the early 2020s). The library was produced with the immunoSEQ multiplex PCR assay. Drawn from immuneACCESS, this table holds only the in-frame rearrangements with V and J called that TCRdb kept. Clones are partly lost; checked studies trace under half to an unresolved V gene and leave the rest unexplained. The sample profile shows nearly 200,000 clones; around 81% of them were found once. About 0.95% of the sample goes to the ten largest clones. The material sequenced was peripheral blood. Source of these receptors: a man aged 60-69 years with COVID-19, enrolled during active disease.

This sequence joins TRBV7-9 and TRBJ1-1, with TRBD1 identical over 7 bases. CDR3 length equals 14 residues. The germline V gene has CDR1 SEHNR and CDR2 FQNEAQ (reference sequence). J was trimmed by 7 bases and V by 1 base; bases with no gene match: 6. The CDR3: CASSLVDREVEAFF. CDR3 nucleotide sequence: TGTGCCAGCAGCTTAGTTGACAGGGAGGTTGAAGCTTTCTTT.

In nucleotides, the CDR3 is TGTGCCAGCAGCCTTATAACGGCTAACTATGGCTACACCTTC. Translating gives CASSLITANYGYTF. The chain joins TRBV7-4 to TRBJ1-2; no definite D call. The length of the CDR3 is 14 residues. The V and J ends lost 5 bases and 0 bases respectively, with 10 bases between them. CDR1 and CDR2 from the germline V gene are SGHVT and SQSDAQ.

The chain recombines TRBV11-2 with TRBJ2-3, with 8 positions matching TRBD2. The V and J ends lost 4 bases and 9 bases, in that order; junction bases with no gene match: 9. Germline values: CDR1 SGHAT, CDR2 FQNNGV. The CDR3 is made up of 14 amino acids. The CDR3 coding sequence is TGTGCCAGCAGCTCTCGGGGGGGCGTAAGGACGCAGTATTTT. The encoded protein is CASSSRGGVRTQYF.

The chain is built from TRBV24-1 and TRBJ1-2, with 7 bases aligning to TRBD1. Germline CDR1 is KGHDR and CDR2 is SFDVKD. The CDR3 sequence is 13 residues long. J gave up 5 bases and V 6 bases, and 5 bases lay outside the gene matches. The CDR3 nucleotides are TGTGCCACCAGTTGGGACAGAGTATATGGCTACACCTTC. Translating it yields CATSWDRVYGYTF.

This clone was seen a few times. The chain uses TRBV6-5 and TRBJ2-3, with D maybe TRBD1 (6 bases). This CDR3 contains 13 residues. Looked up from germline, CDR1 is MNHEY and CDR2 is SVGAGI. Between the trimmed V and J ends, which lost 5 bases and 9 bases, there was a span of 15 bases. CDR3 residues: CASSQEGQSTQYF. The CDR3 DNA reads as TGTGCCAGCAGTCAGGAAGGACAGTCGACGCAGTATTTT.

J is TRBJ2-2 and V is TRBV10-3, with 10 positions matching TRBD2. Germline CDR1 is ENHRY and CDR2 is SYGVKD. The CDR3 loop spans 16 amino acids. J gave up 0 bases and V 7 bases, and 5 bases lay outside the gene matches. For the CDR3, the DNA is TGTGCCATCACGGGGGGACTAGCGTCGAACACCGGGGAGCTGTTTTTT. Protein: CAITGGLASNTGELFF.

The CDR3 loop is CASSYGQGGNSPLHF. The DNA for the CDR3 is TGCGCCAGCAGCTACGGACAGGGTGGAAATTCACCCCTCCACTTT. J is TRBJ1-6 and V is TRBV5-1, with 8 bases matching TRBD1. This CDR3 region has 15 residues. V shed 3 bases, J shed 7 bases, and the junction held 6 bases outside the gene matches. CDR1 SGHRS and CDR2 YFSETQ come from the germline V gene.

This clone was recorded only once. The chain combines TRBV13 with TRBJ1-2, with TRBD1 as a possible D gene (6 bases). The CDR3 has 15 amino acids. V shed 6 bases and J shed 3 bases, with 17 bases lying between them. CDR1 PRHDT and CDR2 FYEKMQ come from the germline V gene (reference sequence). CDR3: CASSRAARGDYGYTF. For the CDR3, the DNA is TGTGCCAGCAGTAGGGCGGCCAGGGGCGACTATGGCTACACCTTC.